The 30 T cell receptor beta chains below were found in one sample sequenced in a study of T cell responses to AZD1222 COVID-19 vaccine (dated by TCRdb to the early 2020s). Library method: the immunoSEQ multiplex PCR assay. TCRdb limited this immuneACCESS table to in-frame rearrangements with V and J called. A share of clones is missing; checked studies link under half to unresolved V genes, and the rest is unexplained. The sample includes 100,000 to 150,000 clones, with approximately 89% observed a single time. In total, the top ten clones hold about 6% of the sample. What this sample's time point label stands for: baseline before first vaccination. This sample comprised peripheral blood, obtained on day 0 of AZD1222 vaccination. These receptors were obtained from an adult in good health.

J is TRBJ2-7 and V is TRBV7-2; TRBD1 matches at 8 bases. Germline V CDR1 and CDR2: SGHTA, FQGNSA. Unmatched junction bases numbered 8, after V lost 1 base and J lost 9 bases. The CDR3 runs to 14 residues. The CDR3 nucleotides read TGTGCCAGCAGCTTAGTGGGACAGGTTACGCGGCAGTACTTC. Encoded protein: CASSLVGQVTRQYF.

The chain's CDR3 is CAWSAGTGVDEQFF. The CDR3 DNA reads TGTGCCTGGAGTGCCGGGACAGGGGTAGATGAGCAGTTCTTC. The chain uses TRBV30 and TRBJ2-1; 10 bases agree with TRBD1. The CDR3 contains 14 residues. CDR1 is GTSNPN, CDR2 SVGIG, per germline (reference sequence). V lost 1 base to trimming and J lost 8 bases; unmatched junction nucleotides: 5.

The rearrangement joins TRBV7-9 to TRBJ2-3, with 9 positions matching TRBD1. Germline lookup yields CDR1 SEHNR and CDR2 FQNEAQ (reference sequence). V shed 5 bases and J 0 bases; nucleotides not matched to a gene: 6. There are 16 residues in the CDR3. The CDR3: CASSPDRGTSTDTQYF. DNA of the CDR3: TGTGCCAGCAGCCCAGACAGGGGGACTAGCACAGATACGCAGTATTTT.

The J gene is TRBJ1-5, the V gene TRBV28; the D gene is possibly TRBD1 (6 bases). Germline loops: CDR1 MDHEN, CDR2 SYDVKM. The CDR3 is 15 amino acids. The V gene lost 5 bases and the J gene lost 5 bases, with 16 bases spanning the gap. CDR3 sequence: CASSLYGRTDQPQHF. In DNA form, the CDR3 reads TGTGCCAGCAGTCTATACGGTAGGACAGATCAGCCCCAGCATTTT.

V is TRBV12-3 or TRBV12-4 and J is TRBJ1-1; 8 bases map to TRBD1. The junction had 10 bases not matched to a gene; V was cut back by 5 bases and J by 11 bases. This CDR3 region has 13 residues. The CDR3 DNA follows: TGTGCCAGCAGTAAAATCCCGGGACAGGACGCTTTCTTT. Translating it yields CASSKIPGQDAFF.

This chain joins TRBV5-4 and TRBJ2-1; a weak D match, TRBD2 (6 bases). Looked up from germline, CDR1 is SGHNT and CDR2 is YYREEE (reference sequence). This CDR3 comprises 14 residues. Trimming pared 4 bases from V and 8 bases from J, leaving 16 bases between. The CDR3 DNA follows: TGTGCCAGCAGCCCTGCTGTAGCGGACGATGAGCAGTTCTTC. Protein: CASSPAVADDEQFF.

J is TRBJ2-7 and V is TRBV27; 10 positions agree with TRBD2. CDR3 size: 15 residues. The J segment lost 1 base and the V segment lost 6 bases, leaving 6 bases of the junction unmatched. CDR1 and CDR2 (germline): MNHEY, SMNVEV (reference sequence). Here the CDR3 reads CASSLSGRHSYEQYF. CDR3 DNA sequence: TGTGCCAGCAGCCTTAGCGGGAGGCATTCCTACGAGCAGTACTTC.

The gene calls are TRBV27 and TRBJ1-6; the D is unclear. Germline loops: CDR1 MNHEY, CDR2 SMNVEV (reference sequence). The CDR3 runs to 14 residues. Trimming shortened V by 6 bases and J by 6 bases, and 12 bases separated the two germline ends. The CDR3 bases are TGTGCCAGCAGGTTGACGGGAACTAATTCACCCCTCCACTTT. Its protein product is CASRLTGTNSPLHF.

This chain connects TRBV7-9 to TRBJ2-7; TRBD1 agrees at 8 bases. V lost 1 base and J lost 2; bases outside the gene matches: 7. Per germline, CDR1 SEHNR and CDR2 FQNEAQ (reference sequence). This CDR3 has 16 amino acids. CDR3 residues: CASSLGSGGGPYEQYF. The CDR3 DNA reads as TGTGCCAGCAGCTTAGGGTCAGGGGGCGGCCCCTACGAGCAGTACTTC.

V is TRBV5-4 and J is TRBJ2-5; D could derive from TRBD1 or TRBD2 (6 bases each). V lost 3 bases and J lost 5, with 14 bases in between. Germline CDR1 reads SGHNT; CDR2 reads YYREEE (reference sequence). The CDR3 has 14 residues. The CDR3 DNA reads as TGTGCCAGCAGCTCTTGGGGGGCAGGCGAGACCCAGTACTTC. Amino acid sequence: CASSSWGAGETQYF.

J is TRBJ2-3 and V is TRBV6-1; no clear D. The V gene's germline CDR1 is MNHNS and CDR2 SASEGT. Trimming pared 0 bases from V and 5 bases from J, leaving 3 bases between. CDR3 length equals 12 residues. Written as DNA, the CDR3 is TGTGCCAGCAGTGAAGCAGGAGATACGCAGTATTTT. It translates to CASSEAGDTQYF.

The chain links TRBV29-1 to TRBJ2-2; no firm D call. The CDR3 runs 14 residues. V was shortened by 7 bases and J by 1 base, with 13 bases between the two germline ends. Germline values: CDR1 SQVTM, CDR2 ANQGSEA. CDR3 sequence: CSAGQPQNTGELFF. As DNA, the CDR3 is TGCAGCGCAGGCCAACCCCAGAACACCGGGGAGCTGTTTTTT.

The chain links TRBV5-5 to TRBJ2-7; D remains unclear. This CDR3 is built from 17 residues. Trimming cost V 4 bases and J 4 bases, with 24 bases left between them. Germline CDR1 reads SGHKS; CDR2 reads YYEKEE (reference sequence). CDR3 residues: CASSLQPLGHTRYEQYF. The CDR3 nucleotides are TGTGCCAGCAGCCTCCAACCCCTCGGCCATACCCGATACGAGCAGTACTTC. Full variable domain (rest looked up from reference TRBV5-5 and TRBJ2-7): DAGVTQSPTHLIKTRGQQVTLRCSPISGHKSVSWYQQVLGQGPQFIFQYYEKEERGRGNFPDRFSARQFPNYSSELNVNALLLGDSALYLCASSLQPLGHTRYEQYFGPGTRLTVT.

The CDR3 here is CASSGIDRGGNQPQHF. DNA for the CDR3: TGCGCCAGCAGCGGTATCGACAGGGGAGGCAATCAGCCCCAGCATTTT. This rearrangement joins TRBV4-1 to TRBJ1-5; 8 positions agree with TRBD1. Trimming took 5 bases from V and 2 from J; bases not matched to a gene: 8. The CDR3 covers 16 residues. In germline, CDR1 is MGHRA, CDR2 YSYEKL.

The chain couples TRBV5-1 to TRBJ1-1; D is unresolved. The ends were cut back, 6 bases at V and 8 bases at J, with 8 bases in the middle. This CDR3 contains 10 residues. CDR1 and CDR2 from the germline V gene are SGHRS and YFSETQ. The DNA of the CDR3 is TGCGCCAGCACAAACGGAGAAGCTTTCTTT. Encoded protein: CASTNGEAFF.

The rearrangement uses TRBV3-1 (or the pseudogene TRBV3-2) and TRBJ2-4; D ambiguous. This CDR3 comprises 13 residues. CDR1 is LGHDT, CDR2 YNNKEL, per germline (reference sequence). V lost 7 bases to trimming and J lost 4 bases, with 11 bases between them. CDR3 protein: CASKSSIKNIQYF. The CDR3 nucleotides are TGTGCCAGCAAGTCCAGTATAAAAAACATTCAGTACTTC.

The chain joins TRBV7-2 to TRBJ1-2; 8 nucleotides line up with TRBD1. This CDR3 spans 14 amino acids. V lost 2 bases to trimming and J lost 6 bases; unmatched junction nucleotides: 5. CDR1 is SGHTA and CDR2 is FQGNSA in the germline V gene. The CDR3 protein is CASSLRTGPHGYTF. DNA for the CDR3: TGTGCCAGCAGCTTACGGACAGGGCCCCATGGCTACACCTTC.

The V call is TRBV7-9, the J call TRBJ2-3, with TRBD2 matching over 7 bases. The CDR3 totals 15 residues. Germline CDR1 reads SEHNR; CDR2 reads FQNEAQ (reference sequence). J gave up 2 bases and V 2 bases, and 4 bases lay outside the gene matches. This CDR3 reads CASSLTGGPTDTQYF. The CDR3 DNA reads TGTGCCAGCAGCTTAACGGGGGGTCCCACAGATACGCAGTATTTT.

This chain joins TRBV19 and TRBJ1-4; 8 bases are shared with TRBD1. The CDR3 consists of 16 residues. Germline lookup yields CDR1 LNHDA and CDR2 SQIVND (reference sequence). V was clipped by 1 base and J by 10 bases; unmatched bases: 11. This chain's CDR3 is CASSIGGQGAGGKLFF. CDR3 coding DNA: TGTGCCAGTAGTATAGGGGGCCAGGGGGCCGGAGGAAAACTGTTTTTT.

The genes are TRBV2 and TRBJ2-1; D is perhaps TRBD2 (5 bases). Deletions cut 7 bases from V and 6 bases from J, with 19 bases between. Germline-derived CDR1 and CDR2 are SNHLY and FYNNEI. The CDR3 is made up of 15 amino acids. Here the CDR3 DNA reads TGTGCCAGCAACGCACAAGGTGATGGGAGCAATGAGCAGTTCTTC. It codes for CASNAQGDGSNEQFF.

This chain's CDR3 is CASSLGQGEGGYTF. The CDR3 coding sequence is TGTGCCAGCAGTTTGGGGCAGGGTGAAGGTGGCTACACCTTC. This chain connects TRBV27 to TRBJ1-2; D may be TRBD1 (5 bases). In germline, CDR1 is MNHEY, CDR2 SMNVEV (reference sequence). V was pared by 3 bases and J by 7 bases, with 15 bases between. The CDR3 totals 14 residues.

V and J are TRBV6-7 and TRBJ2-3; D ambiguous. TRBV6-7 is an ORF, with its function uncertain. This CDR3 has 12 residues. Trimming stripped 7 bases from V and 4 bases from J, with 9 bases between. CDR3 sequence: CASTSPPDTQYF. The CDR3 DNA follows: TGTGCCAGCACCTCCCCCCCAGATACGCAGTATTTT.

The chain couples TRBV6-1 to TRBJ2-1, with 10 bases lining up with TRBD1. The CDR3 is 16 amino acids. Germline loops: CDR1 MNHNS, CDR2 SASEGT. Unmatched junction bases numbered 9, after V lost 2 bases and J lost 8 bases. The CDR3 DNA is TGTGCCAGCAGTGAACTTCCGGGACAGGGGTACGATGAGCAGTTCTTC. Its translation is CASSELPGQGYDEQFF.

The chain uses TRBV30 and TRBJ1-3; D is perhaps TRBD1 (5 bases). The V gene lost 3 bases and the J gene lost 8 bases, with 14 bases spanning the gap. Germline loops: CDR1 GTSNPN, CDR2 SVGIG (reference sequence). This CDR3 region has 13 residues. CDR3 loop: CAWSPGPGYTIYF. Here the CDR3 DNA reads TGTGCCTGGAGCCCGGGACCGGGATACACCATATATTTT.

The chain is built from TRBV6-2 or TRBV6-3 and TRBJ1-1; unclear D gene. This CDR3 has 14 residues. The germline V and J ends were trimmed by 2 bases and 4 bases, with 11 bases remaining between them. The germline V gene has CDR1 MNHEY and CDR2 SVGEGT. Here the CDR3 reads CASSYPVGATEAFF. The CDR3 DNA reads TGTGCCAGCAGTTACCCGGTGGGCGCCACTGAAGCTTTCTTT.

The J gene is TRBJ2-5, the V gene TRBV3-1 (or the pseudogene TRBV3-2); D call uncertain. CDR1 and CDR2 (germline): LGHDT, YNNKEL (reference sequence). This CDR3 has 15 residues. The germline V and J ends were trimmed by 5 bases and 2 bases, with 15 bases remaining between them. The CDR3 here is CASSTRPTGQETQYF. As DNA, the CDR3 is TGTGCCAGCAGCACCCGACCGACCGGGCAAGAGACCCAGTACTTC.

This chain uses TRBV6-1 with TRBJ1-5, with D possibly TRBD1 on 5 matching bases. Germline V gene sequence: CDR1 MNHNS, CDR2 SASEGT. This CDR3 has 13 amino acids. Trimming cost V 4 bases and J 5 bases, with 9 bases left between them. CDR3 loop: CASSGREDQPQHF. The CDR3 bases are TGTGCCAGCAGTGGCAGGGAGGATCAGCCCCAGCATTTT.

The gene calls are TRBV5-4 and TRBJ2-1; D call uncertain. The germline V and J ends were trimmed by 1 base and 8 bases, with 13 bases remaining between them. Germline lookup yields CDR1 SGHNT and CDR2 YYREEE (reference sequence). This CDR3 region has 14 residues. The CDR3 sequence is CASSLRWSGDEQFF. For the CDR3, the DNA is TGTGCCAGCAGCTTGAGATGGAGTGGAGATGAGCAGTTCTTC. Full variable domain (rest looked up from reference TRBV5-4 and TRBJ2-1): ETGVTQSPTHLIKTRGQQVTLRCSSQSGHNTVSWYQQALGQGPQFIFQYYREEENGRGNFPPRFSGLQFPNYSSELNVNALELDDSALYLCASSLRWSGDEQFFGPGTRLTVL.

V gene TRBV18 combines with J gene TRBJ2-1, with 11 bases matching TRBD2. From germline, CDR1 is KGHSH and CDR2 LQKENI. The V and J ends lost 5 bases and 8 bases, in that order; junction bases with no gene match: 11. The CDR3 extends over 16 amino acids. CDR3 DNA: TGTGCCAGCTCAGCCTTCACTAGCGGGAGTACCTATGAGCAGTTCTTC. Translation gives CASSAFTSGSTYEQFF.

The rearrangement joins TRBV2 to TRBJ2-7; no clear D. Germline values: CDR1 SNHLY, CDR2 FYNNEI. V gave up 6 bases and J gave up 3 bases, with 9 bases separating them. The CDR3 contains 12 residues. CDR3: CASSPVVYEQYF. CDR3 DNA: TGTGCCAGCAGCCCCGTCGTCTACGAGCAGTACTTC. Using reference TRBV2 and TRBJ2-7 for the parts outside the CDR3, the full variable domain is EPEVTQTPSHQVTQMGQEVILRCVPISNHLYFYWYRQILGQKVEFLVSFYNNEISEKSEIFDDQFSVERPDGSNFTLKIRSTKLEDSAMYFCASSPVVYEQYFGPGTRLTVT.